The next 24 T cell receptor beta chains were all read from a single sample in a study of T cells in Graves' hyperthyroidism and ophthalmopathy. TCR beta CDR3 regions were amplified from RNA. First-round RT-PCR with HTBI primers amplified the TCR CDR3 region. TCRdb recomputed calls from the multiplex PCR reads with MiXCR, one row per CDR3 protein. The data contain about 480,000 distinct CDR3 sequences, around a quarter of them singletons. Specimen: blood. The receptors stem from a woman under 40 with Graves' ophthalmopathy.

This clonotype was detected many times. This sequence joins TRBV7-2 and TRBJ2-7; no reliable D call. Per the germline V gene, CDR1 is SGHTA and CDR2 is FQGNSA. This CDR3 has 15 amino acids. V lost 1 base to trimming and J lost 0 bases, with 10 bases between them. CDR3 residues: CASSLVGSSSYEQYF. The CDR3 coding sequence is TGTGCCAGCAGCTTAGTGGGATCCAGCTCCTACGAGCAGTACTTC.

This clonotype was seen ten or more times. This CDR3 is CASSGDRDGYTF. The CDR3 DNA reads TGTGCCAGCAGTGGGGACAGGGACGGCTACACCTTC. J is TRBJ1-2 and V is TRBV12-3 or TRBV12-4; TRBD1 aligns across 9 bases. The V segment lost 5 bases and the J segment 8 bases; nucleotides outside the gene matches: 3. This CDR3 is 12 amino acids long.

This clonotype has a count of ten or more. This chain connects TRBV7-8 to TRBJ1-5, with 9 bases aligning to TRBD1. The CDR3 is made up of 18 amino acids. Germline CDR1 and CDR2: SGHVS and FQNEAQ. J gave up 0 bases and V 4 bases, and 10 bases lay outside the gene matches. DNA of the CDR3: TGTGCCAGCAGCTCACAGGGGGCCGCACTTTATAGCAATCAGCCCCAGCATTTT. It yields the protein CASSSQGAALYSNQPQHF.

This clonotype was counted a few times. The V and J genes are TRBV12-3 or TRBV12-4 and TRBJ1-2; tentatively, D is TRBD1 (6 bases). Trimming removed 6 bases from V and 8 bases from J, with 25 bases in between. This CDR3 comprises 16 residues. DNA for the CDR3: TGTGCCAGCAGCCACTGGGGCCGAGGGGAACAGGGCGGCTACACCTTC. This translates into CASSHWGRGEQGGYTF.

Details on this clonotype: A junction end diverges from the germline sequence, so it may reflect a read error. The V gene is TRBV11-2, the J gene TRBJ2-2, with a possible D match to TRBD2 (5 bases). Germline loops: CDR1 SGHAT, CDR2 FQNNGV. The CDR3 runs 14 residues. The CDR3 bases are TGTGCCAGCAGCTTAGATGTTTCGTCCGGGGAGCTGTGTTTT. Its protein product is CASSLDVSSGELCF.

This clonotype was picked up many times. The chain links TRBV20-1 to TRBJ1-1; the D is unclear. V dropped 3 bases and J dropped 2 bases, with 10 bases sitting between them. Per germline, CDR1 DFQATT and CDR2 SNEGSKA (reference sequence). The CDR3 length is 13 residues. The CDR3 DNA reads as TGCAGTGCTAGTCATACGAGAAACACTGAAGCTTTCTTT. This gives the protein CSASHTRNTEAFF.

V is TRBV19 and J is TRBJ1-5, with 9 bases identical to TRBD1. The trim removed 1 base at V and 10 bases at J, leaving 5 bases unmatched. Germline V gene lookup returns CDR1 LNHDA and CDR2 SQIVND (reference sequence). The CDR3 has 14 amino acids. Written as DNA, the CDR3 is TGTGCCAGTAGTATAGTACAGGGGGCGTCTCCCCAGCATTTT. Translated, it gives CASSIVQGASPQHF.

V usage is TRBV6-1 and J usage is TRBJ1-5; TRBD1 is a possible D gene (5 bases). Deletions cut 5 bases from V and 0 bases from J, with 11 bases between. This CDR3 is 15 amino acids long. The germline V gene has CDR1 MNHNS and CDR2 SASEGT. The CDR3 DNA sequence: TGTGCCAGCAGTCCCCGGGGGAATAGCAATCAGCCCCAGCATTTT. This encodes CASSPRGNSNQPQHF.

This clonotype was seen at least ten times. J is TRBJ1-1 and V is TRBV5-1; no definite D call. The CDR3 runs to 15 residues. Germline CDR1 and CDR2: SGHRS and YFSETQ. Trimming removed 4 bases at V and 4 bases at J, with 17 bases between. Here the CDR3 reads CASSLSPVRGTEAFF. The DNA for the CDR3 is TGCGCCAGCAGCCTAAGTCCGGTGCGCGGCACTGAAGCTTTCTTT.

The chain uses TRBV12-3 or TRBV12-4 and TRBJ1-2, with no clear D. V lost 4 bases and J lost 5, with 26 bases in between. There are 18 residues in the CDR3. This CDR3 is CASSSWGVLSVGLYGYTF. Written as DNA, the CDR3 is TGTGCCAGCAGTTCTTGGGGAGTATTATCAGTCGGGCTTTATGGCTACACCTTC.

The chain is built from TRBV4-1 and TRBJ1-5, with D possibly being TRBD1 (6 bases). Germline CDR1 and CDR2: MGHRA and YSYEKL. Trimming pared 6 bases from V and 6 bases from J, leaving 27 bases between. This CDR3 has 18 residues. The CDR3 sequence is CASRPGRGGRIRGQPQHF. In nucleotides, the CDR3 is TGCGCCAGCAGGCCCGGTAGGGGGGGAAGGATTCGGGGTCAGCCCCAGCATTTT.

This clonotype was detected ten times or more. The CDR3 sequence is CSPGGEDGYTF. The DNA for the CDR3 is TGCAGTCCTGGGGGGGAGGATGGCTACACCTTC. This chain joins TRBV29-1 and TRBJ1-2, with D possibly being TRBD1 (5 bases). This CDR3 is 11 amino acids long. Germline V gene lookup returns CDR1 SQVTM and CDR2 ANQGSEA.

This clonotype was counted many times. This chain's CDR3 is CASSVRLTEAFF. The CDR3 coding sequence is TGTGCCAGCAGTGTCCGGTTGACTGAAGCTTTCTTT. This chain links TRBV6-1 with TRBJ1-1; D is undetermined. Trimming stripped 4 bases from V and 5 bases from J, with 8 bases between. The germline gives CDR1 MNHNS, CDR2 SASEGT. The CDR3 length is 12 residues.

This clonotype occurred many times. This CDR3 reads CASSFAGLSSPLHF. The DNA of the CDR3 is TGTGCCAGCAGTTTCGCAGGTTTAAGTTCACCCCTCCACTTT. The chain links TRBV12-3 or TRBV12-4 to TRBJ1-6; D uncertain. V lost 3 bases, J lost 9 bases, and 12 bases lay in between. CDR3 length equals 14 residues.

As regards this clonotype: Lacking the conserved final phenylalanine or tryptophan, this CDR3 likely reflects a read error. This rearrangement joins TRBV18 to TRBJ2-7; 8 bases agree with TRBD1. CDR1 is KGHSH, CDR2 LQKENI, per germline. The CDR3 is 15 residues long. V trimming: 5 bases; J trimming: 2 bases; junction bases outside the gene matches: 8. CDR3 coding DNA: TGTGCCAGCTCAGTGACAGGGGACGCCACCTACGAGCAGTACCTC. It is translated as CASSVTGDATYEQYL.

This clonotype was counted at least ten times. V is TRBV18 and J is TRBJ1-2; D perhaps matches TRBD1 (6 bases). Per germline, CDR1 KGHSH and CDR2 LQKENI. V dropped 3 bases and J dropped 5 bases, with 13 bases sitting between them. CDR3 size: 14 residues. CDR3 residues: CASSPADRSYGYTF. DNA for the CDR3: TGTGCCAGCTCACCCGCGGACAGATCTTATGGCTACACCTTC.

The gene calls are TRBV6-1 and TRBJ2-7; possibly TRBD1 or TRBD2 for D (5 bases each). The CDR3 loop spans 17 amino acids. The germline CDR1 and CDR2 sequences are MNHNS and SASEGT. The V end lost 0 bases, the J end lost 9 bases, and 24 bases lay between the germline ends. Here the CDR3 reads CASSEARGQGPLDGQYF. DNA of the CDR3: TGTGCCAGCAGTGAAGCGAGAGGGCAGGGACCGCTGGACGGGCAGTACTTC.

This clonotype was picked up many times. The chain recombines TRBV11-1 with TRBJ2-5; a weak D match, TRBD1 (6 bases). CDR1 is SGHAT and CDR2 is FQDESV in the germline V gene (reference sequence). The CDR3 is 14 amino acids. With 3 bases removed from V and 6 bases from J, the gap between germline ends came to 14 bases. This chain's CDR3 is CASSLHRDGKTQYF. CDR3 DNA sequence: TGTGCCAGCAGCTTGCACAGGGACGGGAAGACCCAGTACTTC.

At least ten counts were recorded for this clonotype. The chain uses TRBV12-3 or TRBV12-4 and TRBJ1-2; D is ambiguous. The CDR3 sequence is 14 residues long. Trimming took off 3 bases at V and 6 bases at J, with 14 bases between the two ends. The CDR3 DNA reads TGTGCCAGCAGTTTTTTAGGATACCGGGATGGCTACACCTTC. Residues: CASSFLGYRDGYTF.

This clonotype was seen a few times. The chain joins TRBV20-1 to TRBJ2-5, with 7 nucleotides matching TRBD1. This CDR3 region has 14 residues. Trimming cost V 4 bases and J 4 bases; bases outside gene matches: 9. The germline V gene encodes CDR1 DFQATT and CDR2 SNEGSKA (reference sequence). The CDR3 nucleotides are TGCAGTGCTAAAAAGGGGGCGAGGAGAGAGACCCAGTACTTC. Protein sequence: CSAKKGARRETQYF.

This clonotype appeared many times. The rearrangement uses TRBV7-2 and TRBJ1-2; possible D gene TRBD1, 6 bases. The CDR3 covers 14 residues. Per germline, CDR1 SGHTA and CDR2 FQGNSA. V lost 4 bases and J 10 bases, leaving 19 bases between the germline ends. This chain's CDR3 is CASSSGAGAGYYTF. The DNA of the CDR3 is TGTGCCAGCAGCTCAGGGGCGGGGGCCGGATACTACACCTTC.

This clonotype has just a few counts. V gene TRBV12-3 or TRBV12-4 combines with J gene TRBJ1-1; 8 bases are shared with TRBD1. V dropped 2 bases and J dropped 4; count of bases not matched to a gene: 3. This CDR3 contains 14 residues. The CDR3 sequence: CASSLRTGSTEAFF. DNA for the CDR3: TGTGCCAGCAGTTTAAGGACAGGGAGCACTGAAGCTTTCTTT.

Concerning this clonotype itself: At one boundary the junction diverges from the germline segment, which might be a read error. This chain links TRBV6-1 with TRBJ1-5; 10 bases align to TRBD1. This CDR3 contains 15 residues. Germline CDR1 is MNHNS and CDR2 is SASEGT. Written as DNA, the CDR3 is TGTGCCAGCAGGGAAGGACAGGGGGAAAGTCAGCCCCAGCATTTT. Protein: CASREGQGESQPQHF.

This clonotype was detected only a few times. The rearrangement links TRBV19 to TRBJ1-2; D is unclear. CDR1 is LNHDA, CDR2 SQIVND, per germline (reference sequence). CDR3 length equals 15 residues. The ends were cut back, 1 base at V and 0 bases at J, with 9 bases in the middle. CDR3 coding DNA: TGTGCCAGTAGTATAGGCGACCCAGCTAACTATGGCTACACCTTC. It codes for CASSIGDPANYGYTF.